This T cell receptor (beta chain) was documented in a study of OX40 agonist ivuxolimab in advanced cancers. Across the study: Those treated in dose escalation had hepatocellular carcinoma, melanoma, renal cell cancer or head and neck cancer.

The assay was immunoSEQ multiplex PCR, and TCRdb's table has in-frame clones only and misses some. This sample has around 46,000 clones, with around 89% found just once. This receptor was identified in an adult with an advanced solid tumor such as melanoma, head and neck, liver or kidney cancer. The sample here was CD4+ or CD8+ T cells sorted from blood, taken in a trial of the OX40 agonist ivuxolimab.

This CDR3 reads CASRWGGSSGNTIYF. CDR3 bases: TGTGCCAGCAGGTGGGGGGGGTCCTCTGGAAACACCATATATTTT. V and J are TRBV13 and TRBJ1-3; the D gene is possibly TRBD1 (5 bases). Trimming removed 6 bases at V and 0 bases at J, with 12 bases between. This CDR3 contains 15 residues. Germline V gives CDR1 PRHDT, CDR2 FYEKMQ (reference sequence).